Included here is one T cell receptor (beta chain) sequence, with context. The target antigen is unknown. The data derive from a study of Graves' ophthalmopathy and Graves' hyperthyroidism. Study-wide findings and caveats: Sensitivity of around 85% and specificity of about 84% were achieved when a 13-signature model separated ophthalmopathy from stable hyperthyroidism. In blood appeared most of the expanded thyroid clonotypes whose frequency exceeded 0.001.

The germline V gene has CDR1 SNHLY and CDR2 FYNNEI. V shed 6 bases and J 10 bases; nucleotides not matched to a gene: 6. This CDR3 region has 14 residues. The source of the PBMCs was approximately 10 ml of fresh peripheral blood. Researchers took RNA transcripts and amplified TCR beta CDR3 regions from them. After a first-round RT-PCR with HTBI primers, a second-round multiplex PCR was run. TCRdb passed the multiplex PCR reads through MiXCR, listing each CDR3 protein once. Of around 670,000 distinct CDR3 sequences in the sample, 40% were seen once. The chain joins TRBV2 to TRBJ1-6; 10 positions match TRBD1. This clonotype was obtained from an adult man with Graves' ophthalmopathy. What was sequenced was peripheral blood. DNA of the CDR3: TGTGCCAGCAGGGGGACAGGGGATAGGTCACCCCTCCACTTT. Protein: CASRGTGDRSPLHF.